This T cell receptor beta chain stems from a study of blood T cell repertoires in COVID-19. Study in general: The cDNA or gDNA used as material had been derived from T cells, B-cell-depleted T cells, or PBMCs.

This clone was counted a few times. Repertoires were generated with immunoSEQ multiplex PCR, while TCRdb's copy carries only in-frame clones and drops some. The table shows tens of thousands of clones, with 75% to 85% occurring only once. V lost 0 bases, J lost 1 base, and 3 bases stayed unmatched. CDR3 size: 16 residues. CDR1 is SGHDN and CDR2 is FVKESK in the germline V gene. The receptor was derived from a man aged 35-49 years with acute or convalescent COVID-19. The chain employs TRBV14 and TRBJ2-5, with 9 bases fitting TRBD1. Sequenced sample: peripheral blood. In DNA, the CDR3 is TGTGCCAGCAGCCAAGATGTGACAGGGGGCCAAGAGACCCAGTACTTC. Translation gives CASSQDVTGGQETQYF. Drawing the rest from reference TRBV14 and TRBJ2-5, the complete variable domain is EAGVTQFPSHSVIEKGQTVTLRCDPISGHDNLYWYRRVMGKEIKFLLHFVKESKQDESGMPNNRFLAERTGGTYSTLKVQPAELEDSGVYFCASSQDVTGGQETQYFGPGTRLLVL.